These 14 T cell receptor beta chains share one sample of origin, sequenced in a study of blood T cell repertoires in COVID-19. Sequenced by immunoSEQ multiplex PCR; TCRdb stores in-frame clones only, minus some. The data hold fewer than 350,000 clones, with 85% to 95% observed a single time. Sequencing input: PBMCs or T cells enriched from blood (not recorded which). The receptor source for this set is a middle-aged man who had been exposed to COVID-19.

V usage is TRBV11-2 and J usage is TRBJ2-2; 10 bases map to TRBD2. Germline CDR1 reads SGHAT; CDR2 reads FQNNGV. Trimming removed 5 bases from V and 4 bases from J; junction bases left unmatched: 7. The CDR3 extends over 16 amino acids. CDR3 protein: CASSPRTSGGTGELFF. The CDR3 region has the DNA TGTGCCAGCAGCCCGAGGACTAGCGGTGGCACCGGGGAGCTGTTTTTT. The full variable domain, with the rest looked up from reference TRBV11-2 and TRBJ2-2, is EAGVAQSPRYKIIEKRQSVAFWCNPISGHATLYWYQQILGQGPKLLIQFQNNGVVDDSQLPKDRFSAERLKGVDSTLKIQPAKLEDSAVYLCASSPRTSGGTGELFFGEGSRLTVL.

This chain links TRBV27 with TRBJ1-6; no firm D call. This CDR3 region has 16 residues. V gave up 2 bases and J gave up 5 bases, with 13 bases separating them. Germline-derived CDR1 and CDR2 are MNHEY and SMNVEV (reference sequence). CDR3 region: CASSLIPPPNNSPLHF. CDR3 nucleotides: TGTGCCAGCAGTTTAATTCCCCCCCCCAATAATTCACCCCTCCACTTT.

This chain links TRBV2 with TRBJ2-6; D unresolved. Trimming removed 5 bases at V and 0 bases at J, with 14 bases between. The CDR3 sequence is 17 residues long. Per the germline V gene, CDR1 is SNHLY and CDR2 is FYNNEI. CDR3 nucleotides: TGTGCCAGCAGTCCCTCCCCGGTCTCCTCTGGGGCCAACGTCCTGACTTTC. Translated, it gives CASSPSPVSSGANVLTF.

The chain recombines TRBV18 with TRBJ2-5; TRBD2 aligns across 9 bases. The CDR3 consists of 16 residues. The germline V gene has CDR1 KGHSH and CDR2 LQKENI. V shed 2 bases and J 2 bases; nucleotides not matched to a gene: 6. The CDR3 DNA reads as TGTGCCAGCTCACCAACGGCGGGAGGGTTACAAGAGACCCAGTACTTC. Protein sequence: CASSPTAGGLQETQYF.

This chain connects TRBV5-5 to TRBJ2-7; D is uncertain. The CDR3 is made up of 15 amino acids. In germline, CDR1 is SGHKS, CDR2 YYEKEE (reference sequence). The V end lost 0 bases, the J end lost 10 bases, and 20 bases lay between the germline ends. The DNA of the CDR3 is TGTGCCAGCAGCTTGGTGGCGGAGAGTTCTGTGGTTCAGTACTTC. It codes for CASSLVAESSVVQYF.

The CDR3 DNA reads as TGTGCCACCAGTCCCCACAGGGGGATTGAAAAACTGTTTTTT. Its protein is CATSPHRGIEKLFF. This chain links TRBV15 with TRBJ1-4; 8 bases line up with TRBD1. V lost 6 bases and J lost 7; bases outside the gene matches: 7. CDR3 length: 14 amino acids. Germline V CDR1 and CDR2: LNHNV, YYDKDF (reference sequence).

For the CDR3, the DNA is TGTGCCAGCCTCCCGGGGGGGGGCAATGAGCAGTTCTTC. This sequence encodes CASLPGGGNEQFF. This chain joins TRBV27 and TRBJ2-1, with TRBD2 identical over 8 bases. The J segment lost 6 bases and the V segment lost 8 bases, leaving 6 bases of the junction unmatched. CDR3 length equals 13 residues. Germline CDR1 is MNHEY and CDR2 is SMNVEV (reference sequence).

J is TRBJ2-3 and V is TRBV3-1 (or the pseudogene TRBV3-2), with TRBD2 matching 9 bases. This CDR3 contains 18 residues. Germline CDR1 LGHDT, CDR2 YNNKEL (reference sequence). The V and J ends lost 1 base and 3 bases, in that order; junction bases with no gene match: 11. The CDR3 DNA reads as TGTGCCAGCAGCCAAGCGTCTAGCGGGATCAAAGGAACAGATACGCAGTATTTT. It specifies CASSQASSGIKGTDTQYF.

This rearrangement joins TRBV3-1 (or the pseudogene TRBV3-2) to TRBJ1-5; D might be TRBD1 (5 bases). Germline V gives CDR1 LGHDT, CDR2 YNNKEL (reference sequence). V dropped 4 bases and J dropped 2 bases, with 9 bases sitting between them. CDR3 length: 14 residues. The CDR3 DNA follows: TGTGCCAGCAGCCTCGACAGCGGCAATCAGCCCCAGCATTTT. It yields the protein CASSLDSGNQPQHF.

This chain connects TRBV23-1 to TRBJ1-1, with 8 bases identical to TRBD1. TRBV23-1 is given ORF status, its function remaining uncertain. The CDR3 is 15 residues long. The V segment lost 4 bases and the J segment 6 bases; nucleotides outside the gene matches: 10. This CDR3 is CASSPTGGQYAEAFF. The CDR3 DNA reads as TGCGCCAGCAGTCCAACAGGGGGTCAGTACGCTGAAGCTTTCTTT.

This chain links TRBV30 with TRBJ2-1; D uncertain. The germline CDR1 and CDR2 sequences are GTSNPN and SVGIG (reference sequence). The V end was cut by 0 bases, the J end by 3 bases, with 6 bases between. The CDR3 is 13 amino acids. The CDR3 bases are TGTGCCTGGAGTGTTTCAGGCTACAATGAGCAGTTCTTC. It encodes CAWSVSGYNEQFF.

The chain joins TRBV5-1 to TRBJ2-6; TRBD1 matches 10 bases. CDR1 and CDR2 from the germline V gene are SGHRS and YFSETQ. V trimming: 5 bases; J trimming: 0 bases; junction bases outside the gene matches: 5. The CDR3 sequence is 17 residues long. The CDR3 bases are TGCGCCAGCAGGGCCGGGACAGGGGCCTCTGGGGCCAACGTCCTGACTTTC. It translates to CASRAGTGASGANVLTF.

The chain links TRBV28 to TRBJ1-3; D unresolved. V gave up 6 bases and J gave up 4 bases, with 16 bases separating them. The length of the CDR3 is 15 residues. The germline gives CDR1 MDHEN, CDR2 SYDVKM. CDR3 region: CASRESGLWGNTIYF. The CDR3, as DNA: TGTGCCAGCAGGGAGTCCGGGTTGTGGGGAAACACCATATATTTT.

In DNA form, the CDR3 reads TGTGCCTGGAGGGGAGCGGGAAAACACGCCTACAATGAGCAGTTCTTC. It specifies CAWRGAGKHAYNEQFF. The chain has TRBV30 and TRBJ2-1, with 7 bases fitting TRBD2. There are 16 residues in the CDR3. V dropped 3 bases and J dropped 2; count of bases not matched to a gene: 10. CDR1 is GTSNPN and CDR2 is SVGIG in the germline V gene (reference sequence). The variable domain in full, completed from reference TRBV30 and TRBJ2-1, reads SQTIHQWPATLVQPVGSPLSLECTVEGTSNPNLYWYRQAAGRGLQLLFYSVGIGQISSEVPQNLSASRPQDRQFILSSKKLLLSDSGFYLCAWRGAGKHAYNEQFFGPGTRLTVL.